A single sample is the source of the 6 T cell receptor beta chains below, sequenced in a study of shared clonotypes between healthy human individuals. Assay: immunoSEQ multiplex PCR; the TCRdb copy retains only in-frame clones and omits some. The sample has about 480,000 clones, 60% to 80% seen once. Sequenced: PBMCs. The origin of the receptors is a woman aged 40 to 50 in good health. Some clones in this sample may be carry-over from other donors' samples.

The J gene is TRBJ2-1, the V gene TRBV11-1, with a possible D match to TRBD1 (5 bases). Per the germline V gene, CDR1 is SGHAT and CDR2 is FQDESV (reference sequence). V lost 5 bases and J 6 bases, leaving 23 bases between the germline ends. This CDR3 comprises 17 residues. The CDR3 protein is CASSPRTWTLSGNEQFF. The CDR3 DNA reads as TGTGCCAGCAGCCCAAGAACCTGGACACTTTCGGGCAATGAGCAGTTCTTC.

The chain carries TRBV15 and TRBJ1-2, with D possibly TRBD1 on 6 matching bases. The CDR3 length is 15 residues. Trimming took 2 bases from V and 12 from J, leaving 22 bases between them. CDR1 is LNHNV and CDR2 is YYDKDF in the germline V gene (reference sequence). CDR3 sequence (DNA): TGTGCCACCAGCAGACGGACCAGTACCTCAGGGGCAGACACCTTC. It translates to CATSRRTSTSGADTF.

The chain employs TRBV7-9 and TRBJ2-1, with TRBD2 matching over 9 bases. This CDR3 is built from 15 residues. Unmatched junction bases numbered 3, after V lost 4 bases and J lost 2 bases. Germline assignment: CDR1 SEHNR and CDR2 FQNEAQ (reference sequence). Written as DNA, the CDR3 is TGTGCCAGCAGCTCCACTAGCGGGCCCTACAATGAGCAGTTCTTC. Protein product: CASSSTSGPYNEQFF.

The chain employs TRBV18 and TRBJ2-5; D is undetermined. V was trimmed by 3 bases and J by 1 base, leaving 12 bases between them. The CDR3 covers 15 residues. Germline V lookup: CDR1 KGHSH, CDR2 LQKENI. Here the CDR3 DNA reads TGTGCCAGCTCACCGAACTACGGCGGCCAAGAGACCCAGTACTTC. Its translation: CASSPNYGGQETQYF.

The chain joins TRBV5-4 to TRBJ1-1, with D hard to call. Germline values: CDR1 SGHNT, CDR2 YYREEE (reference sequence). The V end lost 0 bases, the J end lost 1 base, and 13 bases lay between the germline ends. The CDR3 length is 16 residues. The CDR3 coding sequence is TGTGCCAGCAGCTTGGTCCCCCAGGTGGAGAACACTGAAGCTTTCTTT. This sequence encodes CASSLVPQVENTEAFF.

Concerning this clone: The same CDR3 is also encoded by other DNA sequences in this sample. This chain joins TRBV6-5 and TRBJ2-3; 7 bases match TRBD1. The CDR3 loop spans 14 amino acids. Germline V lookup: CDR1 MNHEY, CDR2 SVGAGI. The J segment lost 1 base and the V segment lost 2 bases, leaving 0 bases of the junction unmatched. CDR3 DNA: TGTGCCAGCAGTTACGGACAGGGCACAGATACGCAGTATTTT. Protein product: CASSYGQGTDTQYF.